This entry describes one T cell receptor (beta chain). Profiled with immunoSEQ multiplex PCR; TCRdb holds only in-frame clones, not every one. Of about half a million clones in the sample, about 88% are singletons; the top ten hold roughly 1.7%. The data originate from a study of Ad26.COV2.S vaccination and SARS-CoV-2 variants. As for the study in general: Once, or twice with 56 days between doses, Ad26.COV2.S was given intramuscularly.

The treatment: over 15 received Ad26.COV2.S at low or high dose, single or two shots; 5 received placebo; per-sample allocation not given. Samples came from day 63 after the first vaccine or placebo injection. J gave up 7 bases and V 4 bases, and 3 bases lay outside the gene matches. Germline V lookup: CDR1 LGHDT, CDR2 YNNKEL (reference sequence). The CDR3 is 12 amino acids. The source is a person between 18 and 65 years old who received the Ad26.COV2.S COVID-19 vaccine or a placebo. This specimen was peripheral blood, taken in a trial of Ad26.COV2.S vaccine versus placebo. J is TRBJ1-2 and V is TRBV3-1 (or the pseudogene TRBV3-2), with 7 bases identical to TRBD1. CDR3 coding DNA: TGTGCCAGCAGCCCAGGGGGTTTTGGCTACACCTTC. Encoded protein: CASSPGGFGYTF.